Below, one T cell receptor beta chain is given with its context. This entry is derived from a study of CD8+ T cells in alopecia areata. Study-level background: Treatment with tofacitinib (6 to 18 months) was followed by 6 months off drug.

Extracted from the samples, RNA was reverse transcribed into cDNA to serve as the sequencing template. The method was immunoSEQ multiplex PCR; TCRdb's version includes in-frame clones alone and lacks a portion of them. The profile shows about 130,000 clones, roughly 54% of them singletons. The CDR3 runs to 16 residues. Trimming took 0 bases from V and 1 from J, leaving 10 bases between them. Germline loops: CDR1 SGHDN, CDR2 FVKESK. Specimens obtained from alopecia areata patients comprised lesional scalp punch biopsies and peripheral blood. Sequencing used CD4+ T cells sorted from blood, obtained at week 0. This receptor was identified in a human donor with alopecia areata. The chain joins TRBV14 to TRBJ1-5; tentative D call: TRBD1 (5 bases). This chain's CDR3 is CASSQDRGSSNQPQHF. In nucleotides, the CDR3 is TGTGCCAGCAGCCAAGATCGGGGGTCGAGCAATCAGCCCCAGCATTTT.